The entry below describes one T cell receptor beta chain. Authors' methods: For nucleated cells, counts were estimated from reference gene primer amplification. Sequencing used immunoSEQ multiplex PCR; TCRdb keeps in-frame clones, though not all of them. Clone size and the V and J calls come from that table; the DNA yielded D and trimming. Of some 150,000 clones in the sample, approximately 90% were seen once. These data originate in a study of blood T cell repertoires in COVID-19. V lost 4 bases to trimming and J lost 1 base; unmatched junction nucleotides: 3. Germline V gene data show CDR1 as SGHRS and CDR2 as YFSETQ. The CDR3 is made up of 14 amino acids.

The sample consisted of PBMCs or T cells enriched from blood (not recorded which). This TCR derives from a woman in her twenties or thirties with acute COVID-19. This chain uses TRBV5-1 with TRBJ2-3; the match to TRBD1 covers 7 bases. CDR3 coding DNA: TGCGCCAGCAGCACTGGACAGGGCACAGATACGCAGTATTTT. Protein product: CASSTGQGTDTQYF.